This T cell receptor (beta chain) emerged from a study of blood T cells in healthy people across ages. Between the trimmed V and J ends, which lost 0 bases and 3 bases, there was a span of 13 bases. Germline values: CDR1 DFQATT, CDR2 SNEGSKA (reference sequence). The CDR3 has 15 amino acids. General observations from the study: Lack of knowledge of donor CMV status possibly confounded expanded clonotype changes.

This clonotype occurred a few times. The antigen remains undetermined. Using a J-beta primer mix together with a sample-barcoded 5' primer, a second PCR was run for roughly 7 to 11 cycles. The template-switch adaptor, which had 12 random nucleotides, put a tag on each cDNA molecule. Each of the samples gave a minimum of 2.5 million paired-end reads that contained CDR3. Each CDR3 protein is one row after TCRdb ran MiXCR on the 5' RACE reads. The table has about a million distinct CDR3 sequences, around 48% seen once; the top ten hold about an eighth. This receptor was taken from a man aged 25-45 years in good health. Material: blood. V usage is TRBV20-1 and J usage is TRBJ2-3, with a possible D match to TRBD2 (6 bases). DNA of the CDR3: TGCAGTGCTAGAGATTTTGCGGGGATGACAGATACGCAGTATTTT. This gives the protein CSARDFAGMTDTQYF.